This T cell receptor (beta chain) is from a study of T-cell memory formation after mild COVID-19. Study-level points and caveats: Cross-reactive memory appears to have joined, as suggested by some responding clones showing up in pre-infection memory. Whereas later expanders leaned CD4+, clones contracting day 15 to 85 showed a balanced CD4/CD8 makeup. Researchers report contracting CD4+ clones mostly in CM and EM, with CD8+ clones in EMRA.

The CDR3 extends over 11 amino acids. The V gene's germline CDR1 is KGHDR and CDR2 SFDVKD. The V gene lost 6 bases and the J gene lost 4 bases, with 5 bases spanning the gap. TCR alpha and TCR beta cDNA libraries carrying sample barcodes and UMIs were produced by 5'RACE using constant-segment primers. MiXCR, applied by TCRdb to the 5' RACE reads, yields one record per CDR3 protein. The sample carries fewer than 650,000 distinct CDR3 sequences, roughly 21% recorded once. Details on this clonotype: Its antigen is unknown.

The gene calls are TRBV24-1 and TRBJ2-5, with D uncertain. Sequencing used PBMCs or a T cell subset sorted from them (not recorded which). The clonotype was recovered from an adult woman who had mild COVID-19 (a few samples of this study predate the infection). Cell type and time point are not known. CDR3 sequence (DNA): TGTGCCACCAGTTGGGGAGAGACCCAGTACTTC. Translated, it gives CATSWGETQYF.